The clone carrying this T cell receptor beta chain came up a few times. The target antigen is unknown. This entry belongs to a study of CD8 T cells in ankylosing spondylitis. TCRdb independently ran MiXCR on the 5' RACE reads; one entry per CDR3 protein. The repertoire includes about 800,000 distinct CDR3 sequences, 10% to 15% of them detected once, and just over 0.5% sits in the top ten. Study findings and constraints: Enrichment of disease-linked clones was reportedly significant in matched ankylosing spondylitis synovial fluid. A motif in TCR beta, a set of eight highly homologous variants, appeared characteristic of ankylosing spondylitis blood.

Trimming cost V 2 bases and J 1 base, with 9 bases left between them. CDR3 length: 15 amino acids. Germline V lookup: CDR1 DFQATT, CDR2 SNEGSKA (reference sequence). The V gene is TRBV20-1, the J gene TRBJ1-6; no reliable D call. The sample consisted of blood, either unsorted or a sorted T cell fraction (not recorded which). This clonotype was sampled from a male donor with ankylosing spondylitis. The CDR3 spells CSARQPWSYNSPLHF. CDR3 DNA: TGCAGTGCTAGACAGCCTTGGTCCTATAATTCACCCCTCCACTTT.